These 22 T cell receptor beta chains originate from one sample sequenced in a study of human T cells and chemical hapten exposure. TCRdb passed the 5' RACE reads through MiXCR, listing each CDR3 protein once. The table shows 81,000 or so distinct CDR3 sequences, with 7% to 8% occurring only once. Total RNA was isolated from unfractionated whole blood. The receptors were gathered from a male donor in good health.

This clonotype was counted a few times. The chain joins TRBV29-1 to TRBJ1-4; D remains ambiguous. The germline CDR1 and CDR2 sequences are SQVTM and ANQGSEA. Deletions cut 6 bases from V and 3 bases from J, with 14 bases between. The CDR3 spans 14 residues. CDR3 region: CSVKRLLANEKLFF. DNA of the CDR3: TGCAGCGTGAAACGACTCCTAGCTAATGAAAAACTGTTTTTT.

This clonotype came up a few times. The chain recombines TRBV6-2 or TRBV6-3 with TRBJ2-7; 7 bases are a match to TRBD1. The V and J ends lost 6 bases and 3 bases, in that order; junction bases with no gene match: 8. The V gene's germline CDR1 is MNHEY and CDR2 SVGEGT. This CDR3 is built from 14 residues. The DNA of the CDR3 is TGTGCCAGCAGCCCTGACAGGGCCCTCTACGAGCAGTACTTC. This translates into CASSPDRALYEQYF.

This clonotype was found many times. This chain connects TRBV10-1 to TRBJ2-7; no reliable D call. The CDR3 contains 14 residues. Germline V lookup: CDR1 WNHNN, CDR2 SYGVQD (reference sequence). Trimming cost V 0 bases and J 2 bases, with 8 bases left between them. The CDR3 nucleotides read TGCGCCAGCAGTGAGTCCCCTACAGCCTACGAGCAGTACTTC. Its translation: CASSESPTAYEQYF.

V usage is TRBV12-3 or TRBV12-4 and J usage is TRBJ2-1; the D gene is possibly TRBD1 (6 bases). Trimming removed 2 bases from V and 13 bases from J, with 12 bases in between. This CDR3 is built from 12 residues. CDR3 in DNA: TGTGCCAGCAGTTTAATACGGACAGAACAGTTCTTC. Residues: CASSLIRTEQFF.

The chain links TRBV6-2 or TRBV6-3 to TRBJ2-7; tentative D call: TRBD2 (6 bases). This CDR3 comprises 13 residues. Germline CDR1 and CDR2: MNHEY and SVGEGT. V lost 8 bases and J lost 6, with 17 bases in between. CDR3 sequence (DNA): TGTGCCAGCTGGCGGGGAGCCGGCGTCGAGCAGTACTTC. It specifies CASWRGAGVEQYF.

The chain uses TRBV7-9 and TRBJ2-1, with 8 nucleotides matching TRBD2. V dropped 5 bases and J dropped 4; count of bases not matched to a gene: 7. This CDR3 is built from 15 residues. Per germline, CDR1 SEHNR and CDR2 FQNEAQ (reference sequence). CDR3 in amino acids: CASSQGLESYNEQFF. In nucleotides, the CDR3 is TGTGCCAGCAGCCAGGGACTAGAGAGTTACAATGAGCAGTTCTTC.

This clonotype was found many times. The V and J genes are TRBV9 and TRBJ2-5, with D perhaps TRBD2 (7 bases). Germline CDR1 and CDR2: SGDLS and YYNGEE. The CDR3 covers 16 residues. Trimming took 4 bases from V and 4 from J, leaving 20 bases between them. For the CDR3, the DNA is TGTGCCAGCAGCCCCCCCACGGGGGGCACAGGAGAGACCCAGTACTTC. Its translation is CASSPPTGGTGETQYF.

This clonotype came up many times. The chain employs TRBV29-1 and TRBJ2-1; TRBD2 might be the D (5 bases). Trimming took 0 bases from V and 1 from J, leaving 10 bases between them. The CDR3 consists of 15 residues. CDR1 and CDR2 from the germline V gene are SQVTM and ANQGSEA. The CDR3 protein is CSVEDQRVSYNEQFF. For the CDR3, the DNA is TGCAGCGTTGAAGATCAGAGGGTATCCTACAATGAGCAGTTCTTC.

This clonotype was counted only a few times. The gene calls are TRBV7-2 and TRBJ1-4; TRBD1 matches at 11 bases. The CDR3 is 16 residues long. The trim removed 2 bases at V and 7 bases at J, leaving 6 bases unmatched. The V gene's germline CDR1 is SGHTA and CDR2 FQGNSA. The CDR3 sequence is CASSLSSGTGGEKLFF. As DNA, the CDR3 is TGTGCCAGCAGCTTATCCTCCGGGACAGGGGGTGAAAAACTGTTTTTT.

In the case of this clonotype: A read error may explain this, as a much larger clone is one base away. This rearrangement joins TRBV27 to TRBJ2-1; D is uncertain. The CDR3 is 16 amino acids. Per the germline V gene, CDR1 is MNHEY and CDR2 is SMNVEV (reference sequence). CDR3 nucleotide sequence: TGTCCCAGCAGTTTAGATACTCCCGACTCCTACAATGAGCAGTTCTTC. Encoded protein: CPSSLDTPDSYNEQFF.

This chain connects TRBV6-5 to TRBJ2-5; TRBD2 is a possible D gene (6 bases). The CDR3 totals 13 residues. Trimming took off 6 bases at V and 5 bases at J, with 13 bases between the two ends. Germline lookup yields CDR1 MNHEY and CDR2 SVGAGI. CDR3 bases: TGTGCCAGCAGCCTCAGGGAGGACGAGACCCAGTACTTC. It specifies CASSLREDETQYF.

The chain combines TRBV29-1 with TRBJ1-2; a possible D gene is TRBD1 (5 bases). The CDR3 is made up of 13 amino acids. Germline CDR1 and CDR2: SQVTM and ANQGSEA. With 6 bases removed from V and 4 bases from J, the gap between germline ends came to 15 bases. The chain's CDR3 is CSVELTDFYGYTF. The CDR3 DNA reads as TGCAGCGTCGAGCTGACAGACTTCTATGGCTACACCTTC.

This clonotype has at least ten counts. The CDR3 DNA follows: TGTGCCAGCAGTTACCGGGGTATGAACACTGAAGCTTTCTTT. It yields the protein CASSYRGMNTEAFF. This chain joins TRBV6-2 or TRBV6-3 and TRBJ1-1; D gene ambiguous. This CDR3 is 14 amino acids long. V lost 2 bases and J lost 0, with 7 bases in between. Germline assignment: CDR1 MNHEY and CDR2 SVGEGT.

This clonotype came up many times. The genes are TRBV12-3 or TRBV12-4 and TRBJ2-5; 10 positions match TRBD2. The CDR3 loop spans 15 amino acids. V gave up 7 bases and J gave up 3 bases; unmatched junction bases: 8. The CDR3 loop is CASTLRSGREETQYF. CDR3 nucleotides: TGTGCCAGCACCCTAAGGAGCGGGAGGGAAGAGACCCAGTACTTC.

The J gene is TRBJ2-1, the V gene TRBV3-1; maybe TRBD1 (5 bases). The CDR3 has 15 amino acids. From germline, CDR1 is LGHDT and CDR2 YNNKEL (reference sequence). V lost 3 bases and J 4 bases, leaving 13 bases between the germline ends. The CDR3 here is CASSQGPARYNEQFF. CDR3 DNA sequence: TGTGCCAGCAGCCAGGGGCCGGCCCGGTACAATGAGCAGTTCTTC.

This clonotype occurred a few times. The DNA for the CDR3 is TGTGCCAGCAGCAAAGTGGGGGACAGGGGATTGAACACTGAAGCTTTCTTT. It encodes CASSKVGDRGLNTEAFF. This rearrangement joins TRBV21-1 to TRBJ1-1; the table calls TRBD1, which could not be checked here. TRBV21-1 is flagged as a pseudogene. The CDR3 has 17 residues.

This clonotype was detected ten times or more. The J gene is TRBJ1-1, the V gene TRBV18, with 9 bases fitting TRBD1. The CDR3 covers 16 residues. Germline V CDR1 and CDR2: KGHSH, LQKENI. J gave up 8 bases and V 1 base, and 11 bases lay outside the gene matches. The CDR3 sequence is CASSPRTGEPASEAFF. CDR3 in DNA: TGTGCCAGCTCACCACGGACAGGGGAACCAGCTTCCGAAGCTTTCTTT.

This clonotype was counted only a few times. The V call is TRBV7-8, the J call TRBJ2-7; 7 bases agree with TRBD1. The CDR3 is 18 amino acids. The V and J ends lost 5 bases and 2 bases, in that order; junction bases with no gene match: 18. Per germline, CDR1 SGHVS and CDR2 FQNEAQ. The DNA of the CDR3 is TGTGCCAGCAGCCTGATCCGGGACAGCGGATCTTCCGCCTACGAGCAGTACTTC. Residues: CASSLIRDSGSSAYEQYF.

At least ten counts were recorded for this clonotype. The gene calls are TRBV7-6 and TRBJ2-3, with a tentative D call TRBD2 (6 bases). The CDR3 is 14 amino acids. V was trimmed by 1 base and J by 2 bases, leaving 7 bases between them. CDR1 and CDR2 (germline): SGHVS, FNYEAQ. In DNA, the CDR3 is TGTGCCAGCAGCTTAGGGGACTTCACAGATACGCAGTATTTT. Its protein is CASSLGDFTDTQYF.

This clonotype occurred many times. The J gene is TRBJ2-2, the V gene TRBV3-1; TRBD1 matches 9 bases. Germline CDR1 is LGHDT and CDR2 is YNNKEL (reference sequence). This CDR3 has 18 amino acids. V shed 0 bases, J shed 2 bases, and the junction held 7 bases outside the gene matches. The DNA of the CDR3 is TGTGCCAGCAGCCAAGATCGCTGGGGACAGGGAAACACCGGGGAGCTGTTTTTT. Protein sequence: CASSQDRWGQGNTGELFF. Looking up the rest from reference TRBV3-1 and TRBJ2-2 gives the full variable domain: DTAVSQTPKYLVTQMGNDKSIKCEQNLGHDTMYWYKQDSKKFLKIMFSYNNKELIINETVPNRFSPKSPDKAHLNLHINSLELGDSAVYFCASSQDRWGQGNTGELFFGEGSRLTVL.

This clonotype has a count of ten or more. V and J are TRBV20-1 and TRBJ1-1; the D gene is possibly TRBD1 (5 bases). In germline, CDR1 is DFQATT, CDR2 SNEGSKA (reference sequence). Deletions cut 4 bases from V and 3 bases from J, with 24 bases between. CDR3 length: 17 amino acids. The CDR3 protein is CSATGLGRGWADTEAFF. CDR3 nucleotides: TGCAGTGCTACGGGCCTGGGACGGGGCTGGGCGGACACTGAAGCTTTCTTT.

This clonotype was observed at least ten times. V gene TRBV3-1 combines with J gene TRBJ1-1; 8 nucleotides agree with TRBD1. Germline-derived CDR1 and CDR2 are LGHDT and YNNKEL (reference sequence). The CDR3 has 17 residues. V shed 4 bases, J shed 1 base, and the junction held 11 bases outside the gene matches. This CDR3 reads CASSPRFRQGTNTEAFF. As DNA, the CDR3 is TGTGCCAGCAGCCCCCGTTTTCGACAGGGGACGAACACTGAAGCTTTCTTT.